The source of this T cell receptor beta chain is a study of blood T cell repertoires in COVID-19. Cohort 3 recovery required two negative PCRs, clearance, or symptom resolution. The CDR3 contains 15 residues. In germline, CDR1 is MGHRA, CDR2 YSYEKL. Germline trimming cut 4 bases from V and 4 bases from J; bases unmatched to any gene: 7. The method was immunoSEQ multiplex PCR; TCRdb's version includes in-frame clones alone and lacks a portion of them. The sample includes around 280,000 clones, approximately 88% of them seen just once. The rearrangement joins TRBV4-1 to TRBJ1-1, with 9 bases fitting TRBD1. Input material: PBMCs or T cells enriched from blood (not recorded which). The clonotype was recovered from a woman in her 40s who had recovered from COVID-19. The CDR3 nucleotides read TGCGCCAGCAGCCCGGGACAGGGAACGGTCACTGAAGCTTTCTTT. This gives the protein CASSPGQGTVTEAFF.